The TCR beta chain described here comes from a study of blood T cell repertoires in COVID-19. CDR3 length equals 16 residues. Looked up from germline, CDR1 is LNHDA and CDR2 is SQIVND (reference sequence). With 6 bases clipped from V and 0 bases from J, the junction kept 10 bases outside the gene matches. Here immunoSEQ multiplex PCR was the method, and the copy in TCRdb shows in-frame clones only, minus some. This table has about 38,000 clones, roughly 70% appearing once. V usage is TRBV19 and J usage is TRBJ1-2, with 7 nucleotides matching TRBD1. Sequenced input: peripheral blood. The origin of this receptor is a man aged 65-85 years with COVID-19, enrolled during active disease. Here the CDR3 reads CASSLSTGQTNYGYTF. The CDR3 coding sequence is TGTGCCAGTAGCTTATCTACGGGACAGACTAACTATGGCTACACCTTC.